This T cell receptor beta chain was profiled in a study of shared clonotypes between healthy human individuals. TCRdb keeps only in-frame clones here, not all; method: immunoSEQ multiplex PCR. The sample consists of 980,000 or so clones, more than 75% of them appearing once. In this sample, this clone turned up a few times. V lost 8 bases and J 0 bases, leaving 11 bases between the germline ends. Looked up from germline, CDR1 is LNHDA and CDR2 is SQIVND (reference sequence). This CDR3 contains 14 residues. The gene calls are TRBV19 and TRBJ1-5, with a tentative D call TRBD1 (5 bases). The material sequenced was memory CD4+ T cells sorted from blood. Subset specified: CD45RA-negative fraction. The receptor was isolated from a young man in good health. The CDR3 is CASSGLGSNQPQHF. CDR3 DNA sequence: TGTGCCAGTTCGGGACTTGGTAGCAATCAGCCCCAGCATTTT.